One and the same sample provided the 4 T cell receptor beta chains below, sequenced in a study of T cells after posttransplantation cyclophosphamide. The protocol was immunoSEQ multiplex PCR, while the TCRdb copy is restricted to in-frame clones and leaves out a portion. The sample lists 47,000 or so clones, approximately 90% occurring once. Sequencing used PBMCs. These receptors originate from a woman aged 45-65 years in good health and a related stem cell transplant donor.

V gene TRBV19 combines with J gene TRBJ1-5, with D unresolved. V lost 7 bases and J lost 2, with 12 bases in between. The CDR3 sequence is 14 residues long. Germline values: CDR1 LNHDA, CDR2 SQIVND (reference sequence). The DNA for the CDR3 is TGTGCCAGTACCGAGGCGGGTGGCAATCAGCCCCAGCATTTT. This gives the protein CASTEAGGNQPQHF.

The chain combines TRBV5-1 with TRBJ2-1, with TRBD1 matching 7 bases. CDR1 SGHRS and CDR2 YFSETQ come from the germline V gene. V shed 0 bases, J shed 4 bases, and the junction held 4 bases outside the gene matches. This CDR3 spans 15 amino acids. CDR3 sequence: CASSLVQGSYNEQFF. As DNA, the CDR3 is TGCGCCAGCAGCTTGGTACAGGGGAGTTACAATGAGCAGTTCTTC.

The genes are TRBV6-6 and TRBJ2-2; 9 bases match TRBD2. In germline, CDR1 is MNHNY, CDR2 SVGAGI (reference sequence). The J segment lost 6 bases and the V segment lost 2 bases, leaving 7 bases of the junction unmatched. The CDR3 totals 16 residues. The CDR3, as DNA: TGTGCCAGCAGTTACGCTAGCGGGGTAATCTCCGGGGAGCTGTTTTTT. Translated, it gives CASSYASGVISGELFF.

The DNA for the CDR3 is TGCGCCAGCAGTGACGGGGGGGGTCTGGGAACTGAAGCTTTCTTT. Amino acid sequence: CASSDGGGLGTEAFF. The chain carries TRBV10-1 and TRBJ1-1; weak D call: TRBD1 (5 bases). This CDR3 contains 15 residues. V dropped 3 bases and J dropped 5 bases, with 16 bases sitting between them. The V gene's germline CDR1 is WNHNN and CDR2 SYGVQD (reference sequence).